These T cell receptor beta chains were read from a single sample in a study of cytomegalovirus exposure and HLA in healthy donors. Measured with immunoSEQ multiplex PCR; TCRdb has only the in-frame clones, and not every one. This table holds roughly 99,000 clones, approximately 79% found once. Sample: PBMCs. The receptors come from a male donor in good health and CMV-seronegative. Both conserved end residues are part of each CDR3. D genes are given only for firm matches. Expanded clones get a size class; other rows say once, few or many, or leave the size out.

V gene	J gene	clone size	D gene	CDR3 protein	CDR3 DNA
TRBV19	TRBJ1-1	.	.	CASSIEARNREAFF	TGTGCCAGTAGTATAGAGGCTCGGAACAGGGAAGCTTTCTTT
TRBV9	TRBJ2-5	few	TRBD1	CASSLIGQGGSETQYF	TGTGCCAGCAGCCTCATAGGACAGGGGGGATCAGAGACCCAGTACTTC
TRBV29-1	TRBJ1-1	.	.	CSVDRNTEAFF	TGCAGCGTGGACAGGAACACTGAAGCTTTCTTT
TRBV5-1	TRBJ2-2	.	.	CASSLVRNTGELFF	TGCGCCAGCAGCTTGGTTCGGAACACCGGGGAGCTGTTTTTT
TRBV18	TRBJ1-1	.	.	CASSPGQNTEAFF	TGTGCCAGCTCACCGGGACAGAACACTGAAGCTTTCTTT
TRBV28	TRBJ1-1	.	.	CASRQTGLGGLWDTEAFF	TGTGCCAGCAGGCAAACAGGGTTAGGCGGACTTTGGGACACTGAAGCTTTCTTT
TRBV7-9	TRBJ2-1	.	TRBD1	CASSSIRDRSNEQFF	TGTGCCAGCAGCTCAATCCGGGACAGGAGTAATGAGCAGTTCTTC
TRBV19	TRBJ2-3	.	.	CASSIPRLTDTQYF	TGTGCCAGTAGTATCCCCAGACTCACAGATACGCAGTATTTT
TRBV5-1	TRBJ2-7	.	.	CASSLDRGGQYF	TGCGCCAGCAGCTTGGACAGGGGGGGACAGTACTTC
TRBV30	TRBJ1-2	.	.	CAWSMREGTGYTF	TGTGCCTGGAGCATGAGGGAGGGTACGGGCTACACCTTC
TRBV27	TRBJ2-3	.	.	CASSLWSRSRDTQYF	TGTGCCAGCAGTTTATGGTCGCGGTCCCGAGATACGCAGTATTTT
TRBV28	TRBJ1-1	.	.	CASSPNKLGQLNTEAFF	TGTGCCAGCAGTCCAAATAAACTAGGACAGTTGAACACTGAAGCTTTCTTT
TRBV11-2	TRBJ1-1	.	TRBD1	CASSNQRDRTNTEAFF	TGTGCCAGCAGCAATCAGAGGGACAGAACGAACACTGAAGCTTTCTTT
TRBV7-8	TRBJ2-7	once	TRBD1	CASSQHTLGTASYEQYF	TGTGCCAGCAGCCAACATACTCTCGGGACAGCCTCCTACGAGCAGTACTTC
TRBV14	TRBJ2-1	few	TRBD2	CASSRSGRAYNEQFF	TGTGCCAGCAGCCGTAGCGGGAGGGCCTACAATGAGCAGTTCTTC
TRBV7-9	TRBJ2-6	.	TRBD2	CASSLAALAGGGANVLTF	TGTGCCAGCAGCTTAGCAGCACTAGCGGGAGGTGGGGCCAACGTCCTGACTTTC
TRBV27	TRBJ2-7	.	TRBD1	CASRIPGQGTYEQYF	TGTGCCAGCAGAATCCCGGGACAGGGAACCTACGAGCAGTACTTC
TRBV30	TRBJ1-2	once	.	CAWSGHLYGYTF	TGTGCCTGGAGCGGACATCTGTATGGCTACACCTTC
TRBV7-3	TRBJ2-7	.	TRBD1	CASSSPGQGLYEQYF	TGTGCCAGCAGCTCACCGGGACAGGGGCTATACGAGCAGTACTTC
TRBV19	TRBJ1-3	few	.	CASSIGRGILGNTIYF	TGTGCCAGTAGTATCGGCCGGGGTATCCTCGGAAACACCATATATTTT
TRBV25-1	TRBJ2-5	.	.	CASSSGRRETQYF	TGTGCCAGCAGTAGCGGACGAAGGGAGACCCAGTACTTC
TRBV19	TRBJ2-3	few	.	CASKADSTDTQYF	TGTGCCAGTAAGGCGGATAGCACAGATACGCAGTATTTT
TRBV28	TRBJ2-7	.	TRBD1	CASSLADRDAGEQYF	TGTGCCAGCAGTTTAGCGGACAGGGATGCCGGCGAGCAGTACTTC
TRBV7-2	TRBJ2-1	.	TRBD1	CASSGQAYNEQFF	TGTGCCAGCAGCGGACAGGCGTACAATGAGCAGTTCTTC
TRBV18	TRBJ2-7	.	.	CASSPGQNEQYF	TGTGCCAGCTCACCCGGACAAAACGAGCAGTACTTC
TRBV28	TRBJ1-2	.	.	CASRSSDSQGYLRYTF	TGTGCCAGCAGGAGCTCGGACTCTCAAGGTTATTTGCGCTACACCTTC
TRBV27	TRBJ2-5	.	TRBD1	CASSPHSVRTGGVETQYF	TGTGCCAGCAGTCCTCACTCTGTACGGACAGGGGGAGTAGAGACCCAGTACTTC
TRBV27	TRBJ2-3	.	.	CASSHTDTQYF	TGTGCCAGCAGCCACACAGATACGCAGTATTTT
TRBV6-6	TRBJ2-7	.	.	CASSQYSDYEQYF	TGTGCCAGCAGCCAATATAGTGACTACGAGCAGTACTTC
TRBV6-1	TRBJ1-2	.	.	CASSEGSRAGGYTF	TGTGCCAGCAGTGAAGGCTCCAGGGCAGGCGGCTACACCTTC
TRBV10-1	TRBJ2-3	medium-sized	.	CANITGEVERYTQYF	TGCGCCAACATCACGGGGGAGGTTGAGAGGTATACGCAGTATTTT
TRBV28	TRBJ2-3	few	TRBD2	CASSFLIAGVADTQYF	TGTGCCAGCAGTTTTTTGATAGCGGGAGTGGCAGATACGCAGTATTTT
TRBV5-1	TRBJ2-7	.	.	CASSSGFAYEQYF	TGCGCCAGCAGCTCCGGGTTTGCCTACGAGCAGTACTTC
TRBV6-1	TRBJ1-4	.	.	CASSEARGGEKLFF	TGTGCCAGCAGTGAAGCGCGGGGGGGGGAAAAACTGTTTTTT
TRBV30	TRBJ1-3	.	.	CAWRGSGWAIYF	TGTGCCTGGAGAGGAAGCGGGTGGGCCATATATTTT
TRBV6-4	TRBJ2-1	.	.	CASRELSDEQFF	TGTGCCAGCCGCGAGCTAAGTGATGAGCAGTTCTTC
TRBV28	TRBJ1-5	.	.	CASSLGWGEKRPQHF	TGTGCCAGCAGTTTAGGGTGGGGGGAGAAGCGACCCCAGCATTTT
TRBV7-6	TRBJ2-7	.	TRBD1	CASSIGDRVAPNEQYF	TGTGCCAGCAGCATAGGGGACAGGGTAGCTCCTAACGAGCAGTACTTC
TRBV9	TRBJ2-3	.	TRBD2	CASSVKGLGPDTQYF	TGTGCCAGCAGCGTAAAGGGACTAGGGCCAGATACGCAGTATTTT
TRBV4-2	TRBJ2-3	few	.	CASSQDGTGTDTQYF	TGTGCCAGCAGCCAAGATGGGACTGGCACAGATACGCAGTATTTT
TRBV25-1	TRBJ1-2	once	.	CASSRTTYGYTF	TGTGCCAGCAGTAGGACAACTTATGGCTACACCTTC
TRBV28	TRBJ1-2	.	TRBD1	CASSSFILAGQGGYTF	TGTGCCAGCAGTTCGTTTATATTGGCGGGACAGGGTGGCTACACCTTC
TRBV28	TRBJ2-7	.	TRBD2	CASSLTSGPTYEQYF	TGTGCCAGCAGCCTAACTAGCGGGCCAACCTACGAGCAGTACTTC
TRBV11-2	TRBJ2-1	.	.	CASSFAGGASNEQFF	TGTGCCAGCAGCTTCGCTGGGGGCGCCTCCAATGAGCAGTTCTTC
TRBV28	TRBJ1-2	.	.	CATHSNNYGYTF	TGTGCCACCCACAGTAATAACTATGGCTACACCTTC
TRBV27	TRBJ2-1	.	.	CASSLRVERLHNEQFF	TGTGCCAGCAGTTTACGGGTCGAGAGGTTGCACAATGAGCAGTTCTTC
TRBV2	TRBJ2-6	.	TRBD1	CARGQGSSGANVLTF	TGTGCCAGGGGACAGGGTAGCTCTGGGGCCAACGTCCTGACTTTC
TRBV6-1	TRBJ1-5	.	.	CASSEPYGYQPQHF	TGTGCCAGCAGTGAGCCCTACGGGTATCAGCCCCAGCATTTT
TRBV7-2	TRBJ2-7	.	TRBD2	CASSYTTQGLAGVHHEQYF	TGTGCCAGCAGCTATACTACACAGGGACTAGCGGGAGTTCACCACGAGCAGTACTTC
TRBV13	TRBJ1-1	.	TRBD1	CASSLNRGRYGTEAFF	TGTGCCAGCAGCTTAAACAGGGGGCGATACGGCACTGAAGCTTTCTTT
TRBV27	TRBJ2-7	few	.	CASSSDSYEQYF	TGTGCCAGCAGTTCGGACAGCTACGAGCAGTACTTC
TRBV5-1	TRBJ2-3	.	TRBD2	CASSWGWTSGSADTQYF	TGCGCCAGCAGCTGGGGATGGACTAGCGGGAGTGCAGATACGCAGTATTTT
TRBV27	TRBJ1-2	few	TRBD1	CASRTGDAAYGYTF	TGTGCCAGCCGGACAGGGGACGCCGCCTATGGCTACACCTTC
TRBV29-1	TRBJ1-5	few	.	CSVAFLTGSGNQPQHF	TGCAGCGTTGCCTTTCTTACAGGGTCGGGCAATCAGCCCCAGCATTTT
TRBV5-3	TRBJ1-5	.	.	CANPRTGAYSNQPQHF	TGTGCCAACCCCCGGACGGGAGCCTATAGCAATCAGCCCCAGCATTTT